These 21 T cell receptor beta chains were all obtained from the same sample, sequenced in a study of PD-L1 blockade in urothelial cancer. Data came from immunoSEQ multiplex PCR; TCRdb stores just in-frame clones and leaves some out. The table includes about 29,000 clones, more than 75% detected once. The specimen was PBMCs, collected around atezolizumab (anti-PD-L1) treatment. The receptors derive from a man aged 50 or older with urothelial cancer.

The chain carries TRBV9 and TRBJ2-1; D is unclear. Trimming removed 4 bases at V and 0 bases at J, with 8 bases between. CDR1 SGDLS and CDR2 YYNGEE come from the germline V gene. This CDR3 region has 14 residues. In nucleotides, the CDR3 is TGTGCCAGCAGCCCCCGTGTCTCCTACAATGAGCAGTTCTTC. It specifies CASSPRVSYNEQFF.

This clone was observed a handful of times. V gene TRBV30 combines with J gene TRBJ2-6; D unclear. Deletions cut 2 bases from V and 0 bases from J, with 8 bases between. Germline values: CDR1 GTSNPN, CDR2 SVGIG (reference sequence). The CDR3 spans 15 residues. CDR3 region: CAWSPIISGANVLTF. In DNA form, the CDR3 reads TGTGCCTGGAGTCCAATCATCTCTGGGGCCAACGTCCTGACTTTC.

The chain recombines TRBV5-1 with TRBJ2-3; 7 positions agree with TRBD2. The junction had 17 bases not matched to a gene; V was cut back by 4 bases and J by 0 bases. The CDR3 sequence is 19 residues long. The germline V gene has CDR1 SGHRS and CDR2 YFSETQ. Here the CDR3 reads CASSPGTPGLVSSTDTQYF. The DNA of the CDR3 is TGCGCCAGCAGCCCAGGGACTCCCGGACTAGTCTCTAGCACAGATACGCAGTATTTT. The variable domain in full, completed from reference TRBV5-1 and TRBJ2-3, reads KAGVTQTPRYLIKTRGQQVTLSCSPISGHRSVSWYQQTPGQGLQFLFEYFSETQRNKGNFPGRFSGRQFSNSRSEMNVSTLELGDSALYLCASSPGTPGLVSSTDTQYFGPGTRLTVL.

In its sample, this clone was seen once. The chain joins TRBV6-5 to TRBJ2-7; 7 bases fit TRBD1. Trimming cost V 5 bases and J 7 bases; bases outside gene matches: 5. Germline V CDR1 and CDR2: MNHEY, SVGAGI. This CDR3 region has 12 residues. The CDR3 region is CASSTGDLEQYF. The CDR3 DNA reads as TGTGCCAGCAGTACAGGGGACCTGGAGCAGTACTTC.

The chain employs TRBV27 and TRBJ2-2; 8 positions agree with TRBD1. The CDR3 has 14 amino acids. J was trimmed by 4 bases and V by 7 bases; bases with no gene match: 5. The germline V gene has CDR1 MNHEY and CDR2 SMNVEV (reference sequence). CDR3 DNA sequence: TGTGCCAGCAAAATTACAGGGGGCACCGGGGAGCTGTTTTTT. This sequence encodes CASKITGGTGELFF.

The genes are TRBV15 and TRBJ2-1; 14 bases line up with TRBD2. Germline CDR1 and CDR2: LNHNV and YYDKDF (reference sequence). The J segment lost 8 bases and the V segment lost 0 bases, leaving 6 bases of the junction unmatched. This CDR3 contains 17 residues. CDR3 region: CATSRDWTSGRWDEQFF. The CDR3 DNA reads as TGTGCCACCAGCAGAGATTGGACTAGCGGGAGGTGGGATGAGCAGTTCTTC.

The chain uses TRBV7-9 and TRBJ2-7; a possible D gene is TRBD1 (5 bases). V dropped 3 bases and J dropped 4 bases, with 13 bases sitting between them. Looked up from germline, CDR1 is SEHNR and CDR2 is FQNEAQ (reference sequence). The CDR3 spans 14 residues. CDR3 bases: TGTGCCAGCAGCTTGAGCAGGGCTGAATACGAGCAGTACTTC. Protein product: CASSLSRAEYEQYF.

The chain combines TRBV4-3 with TRBJ2-1; D may be TRBD2 (5 bases). CDR3 length equals 12 residues. Germline V lookup: CDR1 LGHNA, CDR2 YSLEER. V was trimmed by 0 bases and J by 12 bases, leaving 9 bases between them. DNA of the CDR3: TGCGCCAGCAGCCAAGATAGAACTAGGCAGTTCTTC. Translating gives CASSQDRTRQFF.

The J gene is TRBJ2-5, the V gene TRBV6-5, with 11 nucleotides matching TRBD2. Germline values: CDR1 MNHEY, CDR2 SVGAGI. The CDR3 covers 16 residues. Losses at the gene ends were 4 bases for V and 1 base for J; bases not matched to a gene: 5. This CDR3 is CASSSPLAGAQETQYF. CDR3 DNA sequence: TGTGCCAGCAGTTCCCCACTAGCGGGGGCCCAAGAGACCCAGTACTTC.

CDR3 coding DNA: TGTGCCAGCAGCCAGACGAGGCGAGATGGCTACACCTTC. Its translation is CASSQTRRDGYTF. The V and J genes are TRBV7-2 and TRBJ1-2, with D hard to call. The CDR3 is made up of 13 amino acids. V was shortened by 5 bases and J by 6 bases, with 13 bases between the two germline ends. In germline, CDR1 is SGHTA, CDR2 FQGNSA.

The chain carries TRBV20-1 and TRBJ2-7; 7 nucleotides match TRBD1. The CDR3 runs to 11 residues. V lost 5 bases to trimming and J lost 7 bases; unmatched junction nucleotides: 5. The germline V gene has CDR1 DFQATT and CDR2 SNEGSKA (reference sequence). Here the CDR3 reads CSAPDRVEQYF. The CDR3 DNA follows: TGCAGTGCTCCAGACAGGGTAGAGCAGTACTTC.

The genes are TRBV6-5 and TRBJ2-7, with D tentatively TRBD1 (6 bases). From germline, CDR1 is MNHEY and CDR2 SVGAGI. There are 14 residues in the CDR3. Trimming left V 5 bases short and J 3 bases short, with 14 bases between. The CDR3 reads CASSIGTSRYEQYF. The CDR3 DNA follows: TGTGCCAGCAGTATCGGGACATCGCGCTACGAGCAGTACTTC.

J is TRBJ2-1 and V is TRBV6-4, with D perhaps TRBD1 (6 bases). This CDR3 comprises 15 residues. The germline V gene has CDR1 MRHNA and CDR2 SNTAGT. The V end lost 3 bases, the J end lost 1 base, and 10 bases lay between the germline ends. CDR3 loop: CASSEGARSYNEQFF. The CDR3 region has the DNA TGTGCCAGCAGTGAGGGGGCGAGGTCCTACAATGAGCAGTTCTTC.

The chain combines TRBV30 with TRBJ2-7; D perhaps matches TRBD1 (6 bases). CDR3 length equals 13 residues. V lost 1 base to trimming and J lost 7 bases, with 14 bases between them. Germline V gene data show CDR1 as GTSNPN and CDR2 as SVGIG (reference sequence). The CDR3 loop is CAWSAGVRLEQYF. Written as DNA, the CDR3 is TGTGCCTGGAGTGCAGGGGTCCGCCTGGAGCAGTACTTC. Together with reference TRBV30 and TRBJ2-7, the CDR3 gives the full variable domain: SQTIHQWPATLVQPVGSPLSLECTVEGTSNPNLYWYRQAAGRGLQLLFYSVGIGQISSEVPQNLSASRPQDRQFILSSKKLLLSDSGFYLCAWSAGVRLEQYFGPGTRLTVT.

This chain joins TRBV5-6 and TRBJ1-2, with 9 nucleotides matching TRBD1. Germline V gives CDR1 SGHDT, CDR2 YYEEEE. V trimming: 2 bases; J trimming: 4 bases; junction bases outside the gene matches: 9. The CDR3 covers 16 residues. The CDR3, as DNA: TGTGCCAGCAGCTTCACATCGATACAGGGGGCCTATGGCTACACCTTC. Its protein is CASSFTSIQGAYGYTF.

The chain recombines TRBV7-3 with TRBJ2-1; 11 positions agree with TRBD2. V lost 6 bases and J lost 8; bases outside the gene matches: 15. Germline V gives CDR1 SGHTA, CDR2 FQGTGA. There are 17 residues in the CDR3. CDR3 in amino acids: CASSRISGLAGGDEQFF. The CDR3 coding sequence is TGTGCCAGCAGTCGAATATCAGGTCTAGCGGGGGGCGATGAGCAGTTCTTC.

The chain carries TRBV19 and TRBJ1-4; 8 bases match TRBD1. Trimming took 4 bases from V and 4 from J; bases not matched to a gene: 2. Germline values: CDR1 LNHDA, CDR2 SQIVND (reference sequence). CDR3 size: 14 residues. CDR3 residues: CASSRQGNNEKLFF. CDR3 nucleotides: TGTGCCAGTAGTAGACAGGGGAATAATGAAAAACTGTTTTTT. Filled out from reference TRBV19 and TRBJ1-4, the complete variable domain reads DGGITQSPKYLFRKEGQNVTLSCEQNLNHDAMYWYRQDPGQGLRLIYYSQIVNDFQKGDIAEGYSVSREKKESFPLTVTSAQKNPTAFYLCASSRQGNNEKLFFGSGTQLSVL.

This chain links TRBV5-1 with TRBJ2-7, with D perhaps matching TRBD2 (5 bases). Trimming took off 4 bases at V and 3 bases at J, with 14 bases between the two ends. Germline CDR1 reads SGHRS; CDR2 reads YFSETQ. The CDR3 length is 14 residues. CDR3 DNA: TGCGCCAGCAGCCCGGGAATAGACCGCTACGAGCAGTACTTC. It yields the protein CASSPGIDRYEQYF.

The chain has TRBV27 and TRBJ2-1; 7 bases fit TRBD2. The CDR3 has 14 residues. V shed 2 bases and J 4 bases; nucleotides not matched to a gene: 2. Per germline, CDR1 MNHEY and CDR2 SMNVEV (reference sequence). CDR3 nucleotides: TGTGCCAGCAGTTTAGGCGGGAGTTACAATGAGCAGTTCTTC. Translation: CASSLGGSYNEQFF.

The chain couples TRBV5-6 to TRBJ2-1; TRBD1 matches 7 bases. The V gene end was trimmed by 5 bases and the J gene end by 5 bases; junction bases not matched to a gene: 1. The CDR3 is 12 amino acids. CDR1 is SGHDT and CDR2 is YYEEEE in the germline V gene. CDR3 sequence reads: CASSRGHNEQFF. The CDR3 region has the DNA TGTGCCAGCAGTAGGGGGCACAATGAGCAGTTCTTC. Variable domain in full (rest from reference TRBV5-6 and TRBJ2-1): DAGVTQSPTHLIKTRGQQVTLRCSPKSGHDTVSWYQQALGQGPQFIFQYYEEEERQRGNFPDRFSGHQFPNYSSELNVNALLLGDSALYLCASSRGHNEQFFGPGTRLTVL.

The genes are TRBV5-1 and TRBJ2-5; the D is unclear. Trimming took 0 bases from V and 2 from J, leaving 8 bases between them. Germline V gene sequence: CDR1 SGHRS, CDR2 YFSETQ. The CDR3 consists of 14 residues. CDR3 in DNA: TGCGCCAGCAGCTTGGCCCCTACTCAAGAGACCCAGTACTTC. It is translated as CASSLAPTQETQYF.